One sample yielded the 5 T cell receptor beta chains listed below, sequenced in a study of response to subunit inactivated influenza vaccine (dated by TCRdb to between 2018 and 2020). The library was prepared using RT-PCR. The sample was run on an Illumina HiSeq 2500. In-frame beta chains were kept once TCRdb had trimmed the public reads at Q25 with fastp and called clones with MiXCR. Each entry is one CDR3 protein sequence, shown with its most common DNA and genes. The sample data list about 540,000 distinct CDR3 sequences, and roughly 25% of these were observed just once. The ten largest account for about 2.8% of the sample. The sample also formed part of further work on T cells expressing NK-cell markers. The second investigation adds: 5'RACE template switching, by which a universal primer site and unique molecular identifiers were added, was used to make TCR beta cDNA libraries.

The source was CD4+ T cells sorted from PBMCs, collected approximately 13 days after vaccination. The receptor set was obtained from a man between 50 and 59 years old who received an inactivated influenza vaccine. Donor details come from another sample of the same person, matched by shared clones.

Points on this clonotype: A much larger clone lies one base from this, so it may be a read error. The rearrangement joins TRBV6-5 to TRBJ2-7, with 8 bases fitting TRBD2. Germline V gene sequence: CDR1 MNHEY, CDR2 SVGAGI. There are 14 residues in the CDR3. Trimming removed 4 bases from V and 2 bases from J; junction bases left unmatched: 4. DNA for the CDR3: TGTGCCAGCAGTTTAGCGGGATTCGCCTACGAGCAGTACTTC. It encodes CASSLAGFAYEQYF.

The chain recombines TRBV29-1 with TRBJ2-7; perhaps TRBD2 as D (5 bases). Germline loops: CDR1 SQVTM, CDR2 ANQGSEA. The CDR3 has 15 residues. The ends were cut back, 4 bases at V and 0 bases at J, with 16 bases in the middle. This CDR3 reads CSVAPSRDSSYEQYF. DNA of the CDR3: TGCAGCGTTGCGCCTAGCCGAGATAGCTCCTACGAGCAGTACTTC.

This rearrangement joins TRBV9 to TRBJ2-3, with D possibly called TRBD1 or TRBD2 (6 bases each). Per germline, CDR1 SGDLS and CDR2 YYNGEE. This CDR3 spans 12 amino acids. V was pared by 0 bases and J by 9 bases, with 8 bases between. The CDR3 coding sequence is TGTGCCAGCAGCGTAGTGGGGGGCACGCAGTATTTT. Amino acid sequence: CASSVVGGTQYF.

J is TRBJ1-1 and V is TRBV5-1; D perhaps matches TRBD1 (5 bases). V lost 0 bases to trimming and J lost 4 bases, with 22 bases between them. CDR1 is SGHRS, CDR2 YFSETQ, per germline. This CDR3 spans 18 amino acids. CDR3 DNA sequence: TGCGCCAGCAGCTTGGCCGGGAGGAGTAGGGGCCCCAGCACTGAAGCTTTCTTT. This gives the protein CASSLAGRSRGPSTEAFF. Complete variable domain (other parts from reference TRBV5-1 and TRBJ1-1): KAGVTQTPRYLIKTRGQQVTLSCSPISGHRSVSWYQQTPGQGLQFLFEYFSETQRNKGNFPGRFSGRQFSNSRSEMNVSTLELGDSALYLCASSLAGRSRGPSTEAFFGQGTRLTVV.

This rearrangement joins TRBV29-1 to TRBJ2-3; no clear D. This CDR3 has 13 residues. V lost 0 bases and J 1 base, leaving 5 bases between the germline ends. The germline V gene has CDR1 SQVTM and CDR2 ANQGSEA. The CDR3 sequence: CSVEDSGTDTQYF. CDR3 DNA sequence: TGCAGCGTTGAAGATTCAGGCACAGATACGCAGTATTTT.